Here is one TCR beta chain with its context. There is no known antigen for this receptor. No much larger clone exists at a distance of one base, and base qualities are not known. The immunoSEQ Assay, a bias-controlled multiplex PCR, was used to amplify TCRbeta CDR3 regions from genomic DNA. The original methods were these. The number of nucleated cells in each sample was estimated by amplification of reference gene primers within the assay. Sequence reads were collapsed and filtered to measure the absolute abundance of every unique TCRbeta CDR3 rearrangement. Productive Simpson clonality was computed per sample as the square root of Simpson's diversity index over productive rearrangements. TCRdb holds this immuneACCESS table with in-frame rearrangements only. Some clones are missing; in checked studies, unresolved V genes explain under half, and the rest has no known cause. That table gives V, J and clone size, and the DNA gave D and trimming. The sample table holds roughly 230,000 clones, of which 89% were seen once. The ten largest account for 4% to 5% of the sample.

From its cysteine to its phenylalanine, the CDR3 spans 10 amino acids. The DNA shown is the 30-base CDR3, in frame from base 1. The V and J ends are trimmed by 4 bases and 9 bases, leaving 9 bases between them. CDR1 DFQATT and CDR2 SNEGSKA were looked up in the germline V gene (reference sequence). A second Seattle source provided samples from volunteer blood donors who had recovered from COVID-19. Each collaborating institution followed its own protocols to collect whole blood in K2EDTA tubes. For TCRbeta analysis, collaborators shipped samples as frozen whole blood, isolated PBMCs, or DNA extracted from either of those sample types. The sample is drawn from a study of blood T cell repertoires in COVID-19 (dated by TCRdb to 2018 to 2020). Concerning the study at large: Samples covering the acute and convalescent phases of COVID-19 were provided by collaborators in the United States, Italy and Spain. The material from the prospective study consisted of cDNA or gDNA derived from T cells, B-cell-depleted T cells, or PBMCs. Deeply sampled blood TCRbeta repertoires from subjects exposed to, actively infected with, or recovered from COVID-19 were included in the dataset. A freely available public database, intended as a resource for researchers studying the immune response to SARS-CoV-2, is where the repertoires were released. Samples came from the ongoing ImmuneRACE study (first 160 participants) plus 1,254 subjects from 6 global collaborators. Nearly every sample came with metadata listing a de-identified subject ID, COVID-19 status, age in years and sex. Where available, HLA class I and class II types were taken from metadata supplied by the sample provider and were not determined by assay-based typing.

On the study overall, not on this receptor specifically: The quantity of clinical and demographic metadata differed by source and by participant and was supplied without curation.

Here the chain combines TRBV20-1 and TRBJ1-1; there is no confident call for the D gene. Sequenced sample: peripheral blood. The sequence was obtained from a woman aged 40 to 50 who had recovered from COVID-19. This receptor carries the CDR3 CSATTDKAFF. The DNA sequence follows: TGCAGTGCTACCACCGACAAAGCTTTCTTT.